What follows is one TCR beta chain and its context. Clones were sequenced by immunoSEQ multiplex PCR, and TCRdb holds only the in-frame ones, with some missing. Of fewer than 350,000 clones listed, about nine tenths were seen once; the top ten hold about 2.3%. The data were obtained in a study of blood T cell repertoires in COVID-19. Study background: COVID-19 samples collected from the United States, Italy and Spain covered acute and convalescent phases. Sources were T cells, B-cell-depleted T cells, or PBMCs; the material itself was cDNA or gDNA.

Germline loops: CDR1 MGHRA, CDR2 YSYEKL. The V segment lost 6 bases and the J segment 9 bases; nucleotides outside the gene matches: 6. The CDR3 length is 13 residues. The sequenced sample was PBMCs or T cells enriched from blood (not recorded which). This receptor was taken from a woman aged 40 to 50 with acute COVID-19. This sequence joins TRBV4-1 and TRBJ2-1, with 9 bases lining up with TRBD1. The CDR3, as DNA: TGCGCCAGCAGACACACAGGGGGCAGTGAGCAGTTCTTC. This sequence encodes CASRHTGGSEQFF.